This T cell receptor beta chain emerged from a study of T cell changes during pregnancy in multiple sclerosis. Generated by immunoSEQ multiplex PCR, the TCRdb table keeps only in-frame clones and is missing some. The sample contains under 70,000 clones, about nine tenths of which appear only once. This CDR3 contains 14 residues. Germline values: CDR1 SGHRS, CDR2 YFSETQ. V shed 2 bases and J 1 base; nucleotides not matched to a gene: 3. This chain links TRBV5-1 with TRBJ2-7; TRBD1 matches at 7 bases. The receptor was isolated from a female donor in good health, enrolled as a control in a pregnancy study. The source was peripheral blood, collected after pregnancy. CDR3 amino acids: CASSFQGDSYEQYF. DNA for the CDR3: TGCGCCAGCAGCTTCCAGGGGGATTCCTACGAGCAGTACTTC. The full variable domain, its missing parts supplied by reference TRBV5-1 and TRBJ2-7, is KAGVTQTPRYLIKTRGQQVTLSCSPISGHRSVSWYQQTPGQGLQFLFEYFSETQRNKGNFPGRFSGRQFSNSRSEMNVSTLELGDSALYLCASSFQGDSYEQYFGPGTRLTVT.